The 16 T cell receptor beta chains in this list originate from one sample, sequenced in a study of post-analysis software for immune sequencing data (dated by TCRdb to between 2014 and 2017). Beyond this particular receptor, the publication reports: Patients showed significantly higher frequencies than controls for five TRBV segments, among them TRBV5-6, TRBV5-1 and TRBV20-1.

Antigens for these TCRs are unknown. The library relied on PCR. Sequencing took place on an Illumina HiSeq 2500. To reduce PCR and sequencing biases, unique molecular identifiers were built into the TCR beta cDNA libraries. Using fastp at Q25 and MiXCR, TCRdb reprocessed the public reads and kept productive beta chains. Here each entry gathers all rows of one CDR3 protein and keeps the most common genes and DNA. This sample lists hundreds of thousands of distinct CDR3 sequences; around 60% were detected once. The biggest ten clones account for about 11% of the sample. Material: blood. These receptors came from a girl aged 2 to 9 with multiple sclerosis.

V and J are TRBV7-9 and TRBJ2-1, with TRBD2 matching 7 bases. The CDR3 is made up of 17 amino acids. The V segment lost 1 base and the J segment 6 bases; nucleotides outside the gene matches: 12. CDR1 and CDR2 from the germline V gene are SEHNR and FQNEAQ (reference sequence). CDR3 DNA: TGTGCCAGCAGCTTAGTGGGTGGGCTAGCGGAACGCAATGAGCAGTTCTTC. Translation gives CASSLVGGLAERNEQFF.

In its sample, this clonotype was seen a few times. The chain couples TRBV9 to TRBJ2-3; D is possibly TRBD1 or TRBD2 (5 bases each). The CDR3 has 14 residues. Germline values: CDR1 SGDLS, CDR2 YYNGEE. V lost 2 bases and J 5 bases, leaving 12 bases between the germline ends. The CDR3 DNA reads as TGTGCCAGCAGCGTTACTGGTGGGGGAGATACGCAGTATTTT. It specifies CASSVTGGGDTQYF.

This clonotype was counted once. The J gene is TRBJ1-1, the V gene TRBV5-5; 8 positions agree with TRBD1. From germline, CDR1 is SGHKS and CDR2 YYEKEE (reference sequence). V shed 0 bases and J 7 bases; nucleotides not matched to a gene: 8. This CDR3 contains 15 residues. The CDR3 bases are TGTGCCAGCAGCTTGGCCGGGGACAGGAGACGTGAAGCTTTCTTT. As protein: CASSLAGDRRREAFF.

This clonotype was detected only once. This chain connects TRBV24-1 to TRBJ1-1, with TRBD1 matching 10 bases. This CDR3 has 15 residues. From germline, CDR1 is KGHDR and CDR2 SFDVKD. Trimming removed 3 bases from V and 6 bases from J; junction bases left unmatched: 6. As DNA, the CDR3 is TGTGCCACCAGTGATCCACGGGACAGGGGATCTGAAGCTTTCTTT. Protein sequence: CATSDPRDRGSEAFF.

The chain joins TRBV20-1 to TRBJ2-4; 7 nucleotides line up with TRBD2. The CDR3 sequence is 12 residues long. Germline V gene lookup returns CDR1 DFQATT and CDR2 SNEGSKA (reference sequence). V lost 3 bases and J lost 6; bases outside the gene matches: 2. CDR3 DNA sequence: TGCAGTGCTAGGACGGGAGGAAACATTCAGTACTTC. This codes for CSARTGGNIQYF.

The CDR3 nucleotides read TGCGCCAGCAGTGCGGGACCCGAAAACACTGAAGCTTTCTTT. This sequence encodes CASSAGPENTEAFF. The chain links TRBV5-1 to TRBJ1-1; a possible D gene is TRBD1 (5 bases). Trimming took 5 bases from V and 2 from J, leaving 13 bases between them. The CDR3 covers 14 residues. Looked up from germline, CDR1 is SGHRS and CDR2 is YFSETQ.

The chain is built from TRBV2 and TRBJ2-7, with D maybe TRBD1 (6 bases). Germline V gives CDR1 SNHLY, CDR2 FYNNEI. The germline V and J ends were trimmed by 5 bases and 3 bases, with 11 bases remaining between them. CDR3 size: 13 residues. The CDR3 region is CASSRGTIYEQYF. CDR3 sequence (DNA): TGTGCCAGCAGTAGGGGGACGATCTACGAGCAGTACTTC.

The chain joins TRBV30 to TRBJ2-3, with a possible D match to TRBD1 (5 bases). Trimming took off 2 bases at V and 1 base at J, with 10 bases between the two ends. Germline CDR1 GTSNPN, CDR2 SVGIG (reference sequence). CDR3 length equals 14 residues. This chain's CDR3 is CAWSLTAGTDTQYF. The CDR3 nucleotides read TGTGCCTGGAGTCTGACAGCCGGCACAGATACGCAGTATTTT.

This clonotype was recorded a few times. This chain connects TRBV12-3 or TRBV12-4 to TRBJ1-2; the D is unclear. Trimming cost V 3 bases and J 4 bases, with 6 bases left between them. The CDR3 totals 12 residues. CDR3 nucleotide sequence: TGTGCCAGCAGTTTGAGTGCCTATGGCTACACCTTC. It is translated as CASSLSAYGYTF.

CDR3 loop: CSTSGGVKQFF. CDR3 nucleotide sequence: TGCAGCACTAGCGGGGGGGTCAAGCAGTTCTTC. This sequence joins TRBV29-1 and TRBJ2-1; 13 bases align to TRBD2. The CDR3 has 11 residues. The germline CDR1 and CDR2 sequences are SQVTM and ANQGSEA. V lost 8 bases, J lost 11 bases, and 3 bases stayed unmatched.

This clonotype was counted a few times. The chain is built from TRBV10-3 and TRBJ2-7; 12 bases fit TRBD1. The CDR3 covers 15 residues. After removal of 0 bases from V and 5 bases from J, the junction contained 2 bases not matched to a gene. Germline assignment: CDR1 ENHRY and CDR2 SYGVKD. The chain's CDR3 is CAISESGTGGNEQYF. CDR3 DNA: TGTGCCATCAGTGAGTCTGGGACAGGGGGCAACGAGCAGTACTTC.

The chain is built from TRBV10-3 and TRBJ2-5, with D unclear. The CDR3 extends over 14 amino acids. Germline CDR1 reads ENHRY; CDR2 reads SYGVKD. With 0 bases removed from V and 2 bases from J, the gap between germline ends came to 7 bases. The CDR3 coding sequence is TGTGCCATCAGTGAGTCGGCAGCTCAAGAGACCCAGTACTTC. It translates to CAISESAAQETQYF.

V and J are TRBV20-1 and TRBJ2-3; 7 bases agree with TRBD1. Germline CDR1 DFQATT, CDR2 SNEGSKA (reference sequence). This CDR3 is 14 amino acids long. V shed 2 bases and J 4 bases; nucleotides not matched to a gene: 6. CDR3 residues: CSARRGPPSDTQYF. In DNA form, the CDR3 reads TGCAGTGCTAGAAGGGGGCCTCCCTCAGATACGCAGTATTTT.

CDR3 coding DNA: TGTGCCAGCAGCTTACAGGGAGGACGGAATAATGAAAAACTGTTTTTT. Translating gives CASSLQGGRNNEKLFF. The J gene is TRBJ1-4, the V gene TRBV7-2; possible D gene TRBD1, 5 bases. From germline, CDR1 is SGHTA and CDR2 FQGNSA. There are 16 residues in the CDR3. The ends were cut back, 2 bases at V and 4 bases at J, with 14 bases in the middle.

V and J are TRBV4-1 and TRBJ2-2; D is ambiguous. Between the trimmed V and J ends, which lost 2 bases and 3 bases, there was a span of 7 bases. Germline V gene data show CDR1 as MGHRA and CDR2 as YSYEKL. There are 14 residues in the CDR3. CDR3 residues: CASSQIADTGELFF. The CDR3 nucleotides are TGCGCCAGCAGCCAAATCGCCGACACCGGGGAGCTGTTTTTT.

The V call is TRBV6-5, the J call TRBJ2-1; no reliable D call. Germline V gene sequence: CDR1 MNHEY, CDR2 SVGAGI. The CDR3 contains 13 residues. The V and J ends lost 7 bases and 7 bases respectively, with 14 bases between them. CDR3 in DNA: TGTGCCAGCAAAGGTGGCGGTCGGAATGAGCAGTTCTTC. Translating it yields CASKGGGRNEQFF.